Listed below are T cell receptor beta chains from one sample, sequenced in a study of graft-versus-host responses after intestinal transplantation. The antigens for these receptors are not known. The repertoire was sequenced with immunoSEQ multiplex PCR; TCRdb's copy has only in-frame clones and lacks some. The sample holds about 82,000 clones, roughly 90% seen once. The source was unstimulated CD4+ T cells sorted from spleen or lymph node cells, collected before transplant. The source is a human donor who was the organ donor for an intestinal transplant. The CDR3 runs from the conserved cysteine through the conserved F or W. A D gene is named only where the DNA matches it firmly. Rows give clone size only sometimes, using once, few, many, or a class for an expanded clone.

TRBV19	TRBD1	once	TRBJ2-7	CASSHRDRGFEQYF	TGTGCCAGTAGCCACCGGGACAGGGGGTTTGAGCAGTACTTC
TRBV29-1	TRBD1	NA	TRBJ2-3	CSVVRDRGGPSTDTQYF	TGCAGCGTGGTTCGGGACAGGGGGGGGCCTAGCACAGATACGCAGTATTTT
TRBV29-1	TRBD1	NA	TRBJ2-5	CSAPGQGGQETQYF	TGCAGCGCCCCAGGACAGGGGGGCCAAGAGACCCAGTACTTC
TRBV5-4	TRBD1	NA	TRBJ1-1	CASSRDREGTEAFF	TGTGCCAGCAGCCGGGACAGGGAGGGCACTGAAGCTTTCTTT
TRBV18	TRBD2	NA	TRBJ2-7	CASSTDRGPTSGRAYEQYF	TGTGCCAGCTCAACAGACAGGGGCCCTACTAGCGGGAGAGCCTACGAGCAGTACTTC
TRBV5-6	TRBD2	NA	TRBJ2-5	CASSPVNSGGETQYF	TGTGCCAGCAGCCCTGTAAATAGCGGGGGAGAGACCCAGTACTTC
TRBV12-5	NA	NA	TRBJ2-5	CASGLVVGAPRGQETQYF	TGTGCTAGTGGTTTGGTAGTCGGGGCCCCCAGGGGACAAGAGACCCAGTACTTC
TRBV21-1	NA	NA	TRBJ1-5	CASSQGNKSNQPQHF	TGTGCCAGCAGCCAGGGTAACAAAAGCAATCAGCCCCAGCATTTT
TRBV7-9	TRBD2	NA	TRBJ2-7	CASSLILAGAGYEQYF	TGTGCCAGCAGCTTGATACTAGCGGGGGCCGGCTACGAGCAGTACTTC
TRBV6-6	TRBD1	NA	TRBJ1-6	CASSLEQGAPSPLHF	TGTGCCAGCAGTTTGGAACAGGGGGCCCCTTCACCCCTCCACTTT
TRBV28	NA	NA	TRBJ1-5	CASSLTTGIGQPQHF	TGTGCCAGCAGTTTAACTACAGGGATAGGTCAGCCCCAGCATTTT
TRBV7-8	TRBD2	NA	TRBJ2-2	CASSPRLAGDTGELFF	TGTGCCAGCAGCCCTCGACTAGCGGGAGATACCGGGGAGCTGTTTTTT
TRBV6-6	NA	few	TRBJ1-5	CASSYSIRHNQPQHF	TGTGCCAGCAGTTACTCGATCAGACACAATCAGCCCCAGCATTTT
TRBV11-3	NA	NA	TRBJ1-1	CASSLVGLWRTEAFF	TGTGCCAGCAGCTTAGTTGGGCTATGGCGCACTGAAGCTTTCTTT
TRBV29-1	TRBD1	NA	TRBJ1-3	CSVPGQGNTIYF	TGCAGCGTCCCGGGACAGGGAAACACCATATATTTT
TRBV6-1	NA	NA	TRBJ1-4	CASSDGGTLGEKLFF	TGTGCCAGCAGTGACGGCGGGACCCTGGGAGAAAAACTGTTTTTT
TRBV28	NA	NA	TRBJ2-1	CASSFRLGSYGEQFF	TGTGCCAGCAGTTTTCGACTAGGGAGCTACGGTGAGCAGTTCTTC
TRBV6-5	NA	NA	TRBJ2-5	CASSYSEETQYF	TGTGCCAGCAGTTATTCGGAAGAGACCCAGTACTTC
TRBV5-1	TRBD2	once	TRBJ2-3	CASSLAPSGGPGGDTQYF	TGCGCCAGCAGCTTGGCCCCTAGCGGGGGACCCGGAGGAGATACGCAGTATTTT
TRBV5-1	TRBD1	NA	TRBJ2-2	CASSIRTGVGGELFF	TGCGCCAGCAGCATACGGACAGGGGTGGGCGGGGAGCTGTTTTTT
TRBV18	TRBD1	NA	TRBJ2-1	CASSPMGQVNNEQFF	TGTGCCAGCTCACCGATGGGACAGGTGAACAATGAGCAGTTCTTC
TRBV5-1	NA	NA	TRBJ1-1	CASSLELMNTEAFF	TGCGCCAGCAGCCTCGAGCTCATGAACACTGAAGCTTTCTTT
TRBV5-4	TRBD1	NA	TRBJ1-2	CASSLRTGTANYGYTF	TGTGCCAGCAGCTTAAGGACCGGGACAGCTAACTATGGCTACACCTTC
TRBV5-4	TRBD2	NA	TRBJ2-5	CASSLTLGGGETQYF	TGTGCCAGCAGCTTGACCTTAGGCGGGGGTGAGACCCAGTACTTC
TRBV6-7	TRBD2	NA	TRBJ2-6	CASSYSTSGRAGANVLTF	TGTGCCAGCAGTTACTCGACTAGCGGGAGGGCCGGGGCCAACGTCCTGACTTTC
TRBV2	NA	NA	TRBJ1-5	CASSEGLLIQPQHF	TGTGCCAGCAGTGAAGGTTTATTAATTCAGCCCCAGCATTTT
TRBV6-5	TRBD1	NA	TRBJ1-2	CASSSGSGQGRGYTF	TGTGCCAGCAGTTCCGGGTCGGGACAGGGTAGGGGCTACACCTTC
TRBV28	NA	NA	TRBJ1-1	CASSQTGNTEAFF	TGTGCCAGCAGTCAAACAGGGAACACTGAAGCTTTCTTT
TRBV14	NA	NA	TRBJ2-1	CASSQTPSSYNEQFF	TGTGCCAGCAGCCAGACTCCCAGTTCCTACAATGAGCAGTTCTTC
TRBV14	TRBD2	NA	TRBJ2-5	CASSQLRLTGTSGKETQYF	TGTGCCAGCAGCCAACTTCGTCTTACCGGGACTAGCGGGAAAGAGACCCAGTACTTC
TRBV19	NA	once	TRBJ1-6	CASSIGQGILTLHF	TGTGCCAGTAGTATTGGCCAGGGGATTCTAACCCTCCACTTT
TRBV11-3	NA	NA	TRBJ2-3	CASSPQSDTQYF	TGTGCCAGCAGCCCCCAGTCGGATACGCAGTATTTT
TRBV11-2	NA	NA	TRBJ2-3	CASSAEVGFGQYF	TGTGCCAGCAGCGCCGAGGTCGGGTTCGGGCAGTATTTT
TRBV10-1	TRBD1	NA	TRBJ2-7	CASSDTGATLYEQYF	TGCGCCAGCAGTGACACAGGGGCGACGCTCTACGAGCAGTACTTC
TRBV6-4	TRBD2	NA	TRBJ2-3	CASSDSISGGADTQYF	TGTGCCAGCAGTGACTCGATTAGCGGGGGGGCAGATACGCAGTATTTT
TRBV10-3	TRBD1	NA	TRBJ2-1	CAISETDPGTVNEQFF	TGTGCCATCAGTGAGACGGACCCCGGGACAGTCAATGAGCAGTTCTTC
TRBV9	NA	NA	TRBJ1-2	CASSVEEGNYGYTF	TGTGCCAGCAGCGTAGAGGAGGGGAACTATGGCTACACCTTC
TRBV2	NA	NA	TRBJ2-4	CASSGGLGANIQYF	TGTGCCAGCAGTGGCGGACTCGGCGCAAACATTCAGTACTTC
TRBV5-6	TRBD1	NA	TRBJ1-2	CASSPGQSYGYTF	TGTGCCAGCAGCCCGGGACAGTCCTATGGCTACACCTTC
TRBV18	NA	NA	TRBJ2-6	CASSPPVIPRAGANVLTF	TGTGCCAGCTCACCACCCGTTATCCCGAGGGCAGGGGCCAACGTCCTGACTTTC
TRBV11-2	TRBD2	NA	TRBJ2-1	CASSSAGASSYNEQFF	TGTGCCAGCAGTTCAGCGGGGGCGAGCTCCTACAATGAGCAGTTCTTC
TRBV7-8	TRBD1	NA	TRBJ2-7	CASSTLFRDRYYEQYF	TGTGCCAGCAGCACTCTATTCCGGGACAGATACTACGAGCAGTACTTC
TRBV18	TRBD1	NA	TRBJ2-7	CASSLGTGANYEQYF	TGTGCCAGCTCGCTGGGGACAGGAGCTAACTACGAGCAGTACTTC
TRBV27	NA	NA	TRBJ1-4	CASRTDGGADEKLFF	TGTGCCAGCAGAACCGATGGGGGGGCGGATGAAAAACTGTTTTTT
TRBV6-1	NA	once	TRBJ1-3	CASSESVLGNTIYF	TGTGCCAGCAGTGAATCAGTTCTTGGAAACACCATATATTTT
TRBV6-4	NA	NA	TRBJ2-7	CASSGLKRISYEQYF	TGTGCCAGCAGTGGCCTTAAGCGGATCTCCTACGAGCAGTACTTC
TRBV29-1	TRBD1	NA	TRBJ1-6	CSVDSAGTGQANSPLHF	TGCAGCGTTGATTCGGCTGGGACAGGACAGGCTAATTCACCCCTCCACTTT
TRBV7-3	TRBD2	NA	TRBJ2-1	CASSLVASGGLSSYNEQFF	TGTGCCAGCAGCTTAGTGGCTAGCGGGGGCCTAAGCTCCTACAATGAGCAGTTCTTC